A selection of T cell receptor beta chains follows, all from one sample in a study of CD8 T cells in ankylosing spondylitis. TCRdb reprocessed the 5' RACE reads with MiXCR, giving one entry per CDR3 protein. The sample has about 420,000 distinct CDR3 sequences; about 22% are singletons. The sequencing input was blood, either unsorted or a sorted T cell fraction (not recorded which). These receptors came from a male donor with ankylosing spondylitis. Each CDR3 is given with its conserved first and last residue. D genes are given only for firm matches. Clone size, where shown, is once, few, many, or a class for clones that have expanded.

abundance: -
d_gene: -
j_gene: TRBJ2-2
v_gene: TRBV6-4
CDR3nt: TGTGCCAGCAGGCCGGCGTCCACCGGGGAGCTGTTTTTT
CDR3aa: CASRPASTGELFF

abundance: -
d_gene: TRBD1
j_gene: TRBJ1-4
v_gene: TRBV4-1
CDR3nt: TGCGCCAGCAGCCAATTTGGACAGGGTAATGAAAAACTGTTTTTT
CDR3aa: CASSQFGQGNEKLFF

abundance: -
d_gene: -
j_gene: TRBJ2-5
v_gene: TRBV24-1
CDR3nt: TGTGCCACCAGTCCAGAGAATCCGGGGACCCAGTACTTC
CDR3aa: CATSPENPGTQYF

abundance: -
d_gene: -
j_gene: TRBJ2-1
v_gene: TRBV19
CDR3nt: TGTGCCAGTAGTATATACAGGGCAGGTGAGCAGTTCTTC
CDR3aa: CASSIYRAGEQFF

abundance: few
d_gene: TRBD1
j_gene: TRBJ1-4
v_gene: TRBV20-1
CDR3nt: TGCAGTGCTAGAGATCTGTGGACGAAGACAGGGGGTTGGGAAAAACTGTTTTTT
CDR3aa: CSARDLWTKTGGWEKLFF

abundance: few
d_gene: -
j_gene: TRBJ2-7
v_gene: TRBV29-1
CDR3nt: TGCAGCGTCGGCTACGGACGCCCGGAGCAGTACTTC
CDR3aa: CSVGYGRPEQYF

abundance: -
d_gene: -
j_gene: TRBJ2-1
v_gene: TRBV5-1
CDR3nt: TGCGCCAGCAGCTTGGGCGGACTCCTGAGCTCCTACAATGAGCAGTTCTTC
CDR3aa: CASSLGGLLSSYNEQFF

abundance: -
d_gene: -
j_gene: TRBJ1-2
v_gene: TRBV3-1
CDR3nt: TGTGCCAGCAGAACAGCGGCAACCCCTAACTATGGCTACACCTTC
CDR3aa: CASRTAATPNYGYTF

abundance: many
d_gene: -
j_gene: TRBJ2-3
v_gene: TRBV12-3/TRBV12-4
CDR3nt: TGTGCCAGCAGTTACAGGACCGGGACCCCCACAGATACGCAGTATTTT
CDR3aa: CASSYRTGTPTDTQYF

abundance: -
d_gene: -
j_gene: TRBJ1-2
v_gene: TRBV2
CDR3nt: TGTGCCAGCAGTGTACGGCGAGGCTACACCTTC
CDR3aa: CASSVRRGYTF

abundance: -
d_gene: TRBD1
j_gene: TRBJ1-2
v_gene: TRBV5-1
CDR3nt: TGCGCCAGCAGCCCAGGGACAGCCAGCTCTAACTATGGCTACACCTTC
CDR3aa: CASSPGTASSNYGYTF

abundance: -
d_gene: TRBD1
j_gene: TRBJ2-4
v_gene: TRBV4-1
CDR3nt: TGCGCCAGCAGCCTGAGACAGGGAGTAGCCAAAAACATTCAGTACTTC
CDR3aa: CASSLRQGVAKNIQYF

abundance: -
d_gene: -
j_gene: TRBJ1-2
v_gene: TRBV5-1
CDR3nt: TGCGCCAGCAGCTTGGACAGGGTCGGCTATGGCTACACCTTC
CDR3aa: CASSLDRVGYGYTF

abundance: many
d_gene: TRBD2
j_gene: TRBJ2-1
v_gene: TRBV12-3/TRBV12-4
CDR3nt: TGTGCCAGCAGTCCGCCGGGACTACAAAAGCAGTTCTTC
CDR3aa: CASSPPGLQKQFF

abundance: -
d_gene: TRBD1
j_gene: TRBJ2-5
v_gene: TRBV5-1
CDR3nt: TGCGCCAGCCGATCCGGGACAGGGGAGGTGGAGACCCAGTACTTC
CDR3aa: CASRSGTGEVETQYF

abundance: -
d_gene: -
j_gene: TRBJ1-2
v_gene: TRBV7-3
CDR3nt: TGTGCCAGCAGCGCCCCGGGACAAGGAGGCTACACCTTC
CDR3aa: CASSAPGQGGYTF

abundance: many
d_gene: TRBD1
j_gene: TRBJ1-2
v_gene: TRBV28
CDR3nt: TGTGCCAGCAGTCCCCCAGACAGGGTATATGGCTACACCTTC
CDR3aa: CASSPPDRVYGYTF

abundance: -
d_gene: -
j_gene: TRBJ2-6
v_gene: TRBV6-5
CDR3nt: TGTGCCAGCAGTTATGACGGGCACTCTGGGGCCAACGTCCTGACTTTC
CDR3aa: CASSYDGHSGANVLTF

abundance: -
d_gene: TRBD1
j_gene: TRBJ2-7
v_gene: TRBV20-1
CDR3nt: TGCAGTGCCAAGGGACAGTATAGAACCTACGAGCAGTACTTC
CDR3aa: CSAKGQYRTYEQYF

abundance: few
d_gene: -
j_gene: TRBJ2-5
v_gene: TRBV18
CDR3nt: TGTGCCAGCTCACCTTCAACTAGCAGACAAGAGACCCAGTACTTC
CDR3aa: CASSPSTSRQETQYF

abundance: -
d_gene: TRBD1
j_gene: TRBJ1-6
v_gene: TRBV6-5
CDR3nt: TGTGCCAGCAGTTACAACAGGGGCGGGAATTCACCCCTCCACTTT
CDR3aa: CASSYNRGGNSPLHF

abundance: few
d_gene: -
j_gene: TRBJ2-1
v_gene: TRBV4-1
CDR3nt: TGCGCCAGCAGCCAAGATAAGAGGCCACCTCGTTGGGGCAATGAGCAGTTCTTC
CDR3aa: CASSQDKRPPRWGNEQFF

abundance: many
d_gene: TRBD2
j_gene: TRBJ2-7
v_gene: TRBV5-8
CDR3nt: TGTGCCAGCAGCTTGCGGGGGGTACAGTACGAGCAGTACTTC
CDR3aa: CASSLRGVQYEQYF

abundance: few
d_gene: -
j_gene: TRBJ1-2
v_gene: TRBV6-1
CDR3nt: TGTGCCAGCAGTCGGGACAAGAGCTATGGCTACACCTTC
CDR3aa: CASSRDKSYGYTF

abundance: few
d_gene: TRBD2
j_gene: TRBJ2-1
v_gene: TRBV18
CDR3nt: TGTGCCAGCTCACTAGCGGGAGGTGGGCTCCATGAGCAGTTCTTC
CDR3aa: CASSLAGGGLHEQFF

abundance: few
d_gene: TRBD1
j_gene: TRBJ1-4
v_gene: TRBV5-6
CDR3nt: TGTGCCAGCACCTCCAGACAGGGGAATGAAAAACTGTTTTTT
CDR3aa: CASTSRQGNEKLFF

abundance: -
d_gene: TRBD2
j_gene: TRBJ2-2
v_gene: TRBV9
CDR3nt: TGTGCCAGCAGCCCGGGACTAGCGTGGAACACCGGGGAGCTGTTTTTT
CDR3aa: CASSPGLAWNTGELFF

abundance: -
d_gene: TRBD1
j_gene: TRBJ1-5
v_gene: TRBV24-1
CDR3nt: TGTGCCACCAGTGATGGGACAGTCTTCGATCCCCAGCATTTT
CDR3aa: CATSDGTVFDPQHF

abundance: -
d_gene: -
j_gene: TRBJ1-2
v_gene: TRBV11-2
CDR3nt: TGTGCCAGCAGATCCGTGCGGACCTCCTACTACTATGGCTACACCTTC
CDR3aa: CASRSVRTSYYYGYTF

abundance: -
d_gene: -
j_gene: TRBJ2-7
v_gene: TRBV20-1
CDR3nt: TGCAGTGCTAGAGTCCCCGGTGGGATTCCCTACGAGCAGTACTTC
CDR3aa: CSARVPGGIPYEQYF

abundance: -
d_gene: TRBD1
j_gene: TRBJ1-2
v_gene: TRBV9
CDR3nt: TGTGCCAGCAGCGTAGCTGGGGAAAACAGGGGTTATGGCTACACCTTC
CDR3aa: CASSVAGENRGYGYTF

abundance: -
d_gene: -
j_gene: TRBJ1-4
v_gene: TRBV2
CDR3nt: TGTGCCAGCTCGGGACTGTTTCTGGGGGCAACTAATGAAAAACTGTTTTTT
CDR3aa: CASSGLFLGATNEKLFF

abundance: few
d_gene: -
j_gene: TRBJ1-6
v_gene: TRBV5-1
CDR3nt: TGCGCCAGCAGCGCCCGAGTAGATTCACCCCTCCACTTT
CDR3aa: CASSARVDSPLHF

abundance: -
d_gene: -
j_gene: TRBJ2-1
v_gene: TRBV15
CDR3nt: TGTGCCACCAGCAGAGATACGGGAACGCAGTTCTTC
CDR3aa: CATSRDTGTQFF

abundance: few
d_gene: -
j_gene: TRBJ1-5
v_gene: TRBV29-1
CDR3nt: TGCAGCGTAACCACAGGGAATAGCATCAATCAGCCCCAGCATTTT
CDR3aa: CSVTTGNSINQPQHF

abundance: few
d_gene: TRBD1
j_gene: TRBJ1-2
v_gene: TRBV20-1
CDR3nt: TGCAGTGCTAGACCGGGACAGGGATCGGACTATGGCTACACCTTC
CDR3aa: CSARPGQGSDYGYTF

abundance: -
d_gene: -
j_gene: TRBJ1-1
v_gene: TRBV6-2/TRBV6-3
CDR3nt: TGTGCCAGCAGTTACTCTTACGAAGCTTTCTTT
CDR3aa: CASSYSYEAFF

abundance: -
d_gene: TRBD1
j_gene: TRBJ2-3
v_gene: TRBV12-3/TRBV12-4
CDR3nt: TGTGCCAGCTCCGGGACAGGGGGCAGAGATACGCAGTATTTT
CDR3aa: CASSGTGGRDTQYF

abundance: few
d_gene: TRBD2
j_gene: TRBJ2-1
v_gene: TRBV5-1
CDR3nt: TGCGCCAGCAGCTTGGCCACTAGCGCCTACAATGAGCAGTTCTTC
CDR3aa: CASSLATSAYNEQFF

abundance: many
d_gene: -
j_gene: TRBJ2-3
v_gene: TRBV6-6
CDR3nt: TGTGCCAGCACCCTAAGTGGTGACGATACGCAGTATTTT
CDR3aa: CASTLSGDDTQYF

abundance: few
d_gene: TRBD2
j_gene: TRBJ2-1
v_gene: TRBV15
CDR3nt: TGTGCCACCAGGGATAGGACTAGCGGTTACAATGAGCAGTTCTTC
CDR3aa: CATRDRTSGYNEQFF

abundance: few
d_gene: TRBD1
j_gene: TRBJ2-5
v_gene: TRBV6-5
CDR3nt: TGTGCCAGCAGCTACGAGGGGGCCGGAGAGACCCAGTACTTC
CDR3aa: CASSYEGAGETQYF

abundance: -
d_gene: TRBD1
j_gene: TRBJ2-2
v_gene: TRBV5-6
CDR3nt: TGTGCCAGCAGCTATGACAGGGGTTGGAACACCGGGGAGCTGTTTTTT
CDR3aa: CASSYDRGWNTGELFF

abundance: -
d_gene: -
j_gene: TRBJ1-1
v_gene: TRBV20-1
CDR3nt: TGCAGTGCTAGAGATTCATCGAGGGCCGAAGCTTTCTTT
CDR3aa: CSARDSSRAEAFF

abundance: few
d_gene: -
j_gene: TRBJ2-1
v_gene: TRBV28
CDR3nt: TGTGCCAGCAGTCCTCCCCTGAACAATGAGCAGTTCTTC
CDR3aa: CASSPPLNNEQFF

abundance: few
d_gene: -
j_gene: TRBJ2-5
v_gene: TRBV29-1
CDR3nt: TGCAGCGTTGAATCGGCAGTCGCGTCAGGTTCGGAGACCCAGTACTTC
CDR3aa: CSVESAVASGSETQYF

abundance: few
d_gene: TRBD1
j_gene: TRBJ2-7
v_gene: TRBV6-5
CDR3nt: TGTGCCAGCAGTTATGCCGGGACAGGGGGCGGCGAGCAGTACTTC
CDR3aa: CASSYAGTGGGEQYF

abundance: few
d_gene: -
j_gene: TRBJ1-5
v_gene: TRBV4-2
CDR3nt: TGTGCCAGCAGCCAAGACCAGGGGCGGGATTGGCCCCAGCATTTT
CDR3aa: CASSQDQGRDWPQHF

abundance: many
d_gene: -
j_gene: TRBJ1-1
v_gene: TRBV5-1
CDR3nt: TGCGCCAGCAGCCATACCGACCGAAACATGAACACTGAAGCTTTCTTT
CDR3aa: CASSHTDRNMNTEAFF